This TCR beta chain appears in the sequencing data of a study of blood T cells in healthy people across ages. A second PCR of 7 to 11 cycles used a sample-barcoded 5' primer and a J-beta primer mix. TCRdb passed the 5' RACE reads through MiXCR, listing each CDR3 protein once. Of around 500,000 distinct CDR3 sequences listed, about 45% are singletons. This clonotype has a count of ten or more. Germline values: CDR1 SEHNR, CDR2 FQNEAQ (reference sequence). The CDR3 contains 16 residues. V was pared by 4 bases and J by 0 bases, with 5 bases of the junction left unmatched. This rearrangement joins TRBV7-9 to TRBJ1-2, with 10 bases that match TRBD1. The source of this sequence is a man older than 75 in good health. The source material was blood. The chain's CDR3 is CASSSHGQGANYGYTF. The CDR3 DNA reads TGTGCCAGCAGCTCTCATGGACAGGGGGCTAACTATGGCTACACCTTC.